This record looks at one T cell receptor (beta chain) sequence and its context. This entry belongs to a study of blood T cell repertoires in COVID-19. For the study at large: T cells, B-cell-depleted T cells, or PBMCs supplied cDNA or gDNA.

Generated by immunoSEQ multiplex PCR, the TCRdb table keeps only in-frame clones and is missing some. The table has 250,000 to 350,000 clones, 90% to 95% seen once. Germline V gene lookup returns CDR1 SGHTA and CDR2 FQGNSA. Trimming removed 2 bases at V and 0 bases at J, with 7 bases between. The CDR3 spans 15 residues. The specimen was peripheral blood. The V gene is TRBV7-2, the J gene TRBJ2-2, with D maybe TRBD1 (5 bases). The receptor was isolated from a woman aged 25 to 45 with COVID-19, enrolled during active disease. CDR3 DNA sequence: TGTGCCAGCAGCTTAAGGACAACGAACACCGGGGAGCTGTTTTTT. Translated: CASSLRTTNTGELFF.